This T cell receptor beta chain appears in the sequencing data of a study of CD8+CD57+ T cells in acquired aplastic anemia. This clonotype was seen a few times. What it binds is unknown. Study results and caveats: Approximately 27 CD8+ CDR3 sequences occurred in both the patients and the controls.

Genomic DNA provided the template from which TCR beta VDJ and CDR3 profiles were obtained. TCRdb re-analysed the reads in MiXCR, keeping a single row per CDR3 protein. Here the sample spans just over 400,000 distinct CDR3 sequences, 65% to 80% being singletons. The ends were cut back, 7 bases at V and 7 bases at J, with 17 bases in the middle. There are 15 residues in the CDR3. Germline lookup yields CDR1 LNHDA and CDR2 SQIVND (reference sequence). The chain couples TRBV19 to TRBJ1-6; no firm D call. The sample was sorted CD4+, CD8+, or CD8+CD57+ T cells (not recorded which) from PBMCs. This clonotype originated in a human donor in good health, serving as a control. CDR3 coding DNA: TGTGCCAGTACCAGTGGAGGTGGCACGAATTCACCCCTCCACTTT. This gives the protein CASTSGGGTNSPLHF.